The 23 T cell receptor beta chains in this list originate from one sample, sequenced in a study of blood T cell repertoires in COVID-19 (dated by TCRdb to between 2020 and 2021). Libraries were prepared through the immunoSEQ multiplex PCR assay. Sourced from immuneACCESS, this table was stored by TCRdb with only in-frame sequences that have V and J called. A share of the clones is absent; for the studies checked, an unresolved V gene accounts for under half, and the remainder has no known explanation. The sample data list 90,000 to 150,000 clones, and 70% to 90% of these were observed just once. Jointly, the top ten make up around 8% of the sample. The sample was peripheral blood. These receptors all stem from a man aged 65 to 79 who had recovered from COVID-19.

The rearrangement uses TRBV5-4 and TRBJ2-7, with D possibly TRBD2 on 5 matching bases. Germline lookup yields CDR1 SGHNT and CDR2 YYREEE (reference sequence). CDR3 length equals 12 residues. The germline V and J ends were trimmed by 4 bases and 1 base, with 6 bases remaining between them. DNA of the CDR3: TGTGCCAGCAGCCCGGGATCCTACGAGCAGTACTTC. As protein: CASSPGSYEQYF.

The chain employs TRBV10-1 and TRBJ1-1; TRBD1 might be the D (5 bases). V was cut by 6 bases and J by 5 bases, with 19 bases left in between. The CDR3 covers 15 residues. Per germline, CDR1 WNHNN and CDR2 SYGVQD (reference sequence). CDR3 sequence reads: CASRISAGRETEAFF. CDR3 in DNA: TGCGCCAGCAGAATTTCGGCAGGGAGGGAGACTGAAGCTTTCTTT.

V usage is TRBV6-1 and J usage is TRBJ2-7, with TRBD2 as a possible D gene (6 bases). Germline CDR1 and CDR2: MNHNS and SASEGT. V gave up 0 bases and J gave up 3 bases, with 18 bases separating them. This CDR3 contains 17 residues. CDR3 in DNA: TGTGCCAGCAGTGAAGCGGCGGGGAGTGCGGGCTTCTACGAGCAGTACTTC. Amino acids: CASSEAAGSAGFYEQYF.

This chain joins TRBV13 and TRBJ2-3; D gene uncertain. Germline V gene data show CDR1 as PRHDT and CDR2 as FYEKMQ (reference sequence). Trimming pared 3 bases from V and 5 bases from J, leaving 6 bases between. There are 12 residues in the CDR3. This CDR3 reads CASSLAGDTQYF. The CDR3 DNA follows: TGTGCCAGCAGCTTGGCTGGAGATACGCAGTATTTT.

The V gene is TRBV11-2, the J gene TRBJ2-3; no definite D call. CDR1 is SGHAT, CDR2 FQNNGV, per germline. V was cut by 2 bases and J by 0 bases, with 9 bases left in between. The CDR3 covers 15 residues. As DNA, the CDR3 is TGTGCCAGCAGCTTAAGAGGAGTAAGCACAGATACGCAGTATTTT. Encoded protein: CASSLRGVSTDTQYF.

This chain uses TRBV5-1 with TRBJ2-5, with TRBD1 matching over 11 bases. The CDR3 extends over 15 amino acids. V lost 3 bases and J lost 4; bases outside the gene matches: 5. Germline V CDR1 and CDR2: SGHRS, YFSETQ. The CDR3 nucleotides are TGCGCCAGCAGCTCTGCGGGACAGGGGGGAGAGACCCAGTACTTC. It specifies CASSSAGQGGETQYF.

The chain joins TRBV19 to TRBJ2-5, with a weak D call TRBD2 (5 bases). Germline CDR1 is LNHDA and CDR2 is SQIVND (reference sequence). The CDR3 totals 13 residues. The ends were cut back, 6 bases at V and 5 bases at J, with 13 bases in the middle. Here the CDR3 reads CASSPRDLETQYF. CDR3 bases: TGTGCCAGTAGCCCGAGGGATTTGGAGACCCAGTACTTC.

CDR3 in amino acids: CASSLAGGDNEQFF. The CDR3 DNA sequence: TGTGCCAGCAGCTTAGCGGGGGGGGACAATGAGCAGTTCTTC. The gene calls are TRBV5-4 and TRBJ2-1; 10 bases match TRBD2. Looked up from germline, CDR1 is SGHNT and CDR2 is YYREEE (reference sequence). Germline trimming cut 2 bases from V and 5 bases from J; bases unmatched to any gene: 1. The CDR3 runs 14 residues.

The genes are TRBV3-1 (or the pseudogene TRBV3-2) and TRBJ1-1; tentatively, D is TRBD1 (5 bases). Trimming shortened V by 2 bases and J by 8 bases, and 15 bases separated the two germline ends. Germline V lookup: CDR1 LGHDT, CDR2 YNNKEL (reference sequence). The CDR3 is made up of 14 amino acids. The CDR3 region has the DNA TGTGCCAGCAGCCAATGGGGCAGGATAGCCGAAGCTTTCTTT. Protein: CASSQWGRIAEAFF.

The chain couples TRBV2 to TRBJ2-1, with a weak D call TRBD2 (5 bases). V dropped 4 bases and J dropped 0 bases, with 19 bases sitting between them. In germline, CDR1 is SNHLY, CDR2 FYNNEI. CDR3 length: 18 residues. CDR3 protein: CASSGSIGVHSSYNEQFF. In nucleotides, the CDR3 is TGTGCCAGCAGTGGGTCTATCGGGGTACATAGCTCCTACAATGAGCAGTTCTTC.

The chain couples TRBV9 to TRBJ2-5; TRBD2 is a possible D gene (5 bases). The germline CDR1 and CDR2 sequences are SGDLS and YYNGEE. V was trimmed by 0 bases and J by 4 bases, leaving 13 bases between them. The CDR3 loop spans 15 amino acids. The CDR3 loop reads CASSVGPIGGETQYF. CDR3 coding DNA: TGTGCCAGCAGCGTAGGGCCGATAGGAGGAGAGACCCAGTACTTC.

The genes are TRBV6-2 or TRBV6-3 and TRBJ2-7; D perhaps matches TRBD2 (5 bases). Trimming pared 5 bases from V and 3 bases from J, leaving 17 bases between. Germline V gives CDR1 MNHEY, CDR2 SVGEGT. This CDR3 has 15 residues. The CDR3: CASSQFLGVGYEQYF. In DNA, the CDR3 is TGTGCCAGCAGTCAATTCCTGGGAGTTGGCTACGAGCAGTACTTC.

This clone was observed a single time. The genes are TRBV19 and TRBJ1-1; no clear D. Trimming pared 4 bases from V and 5 bases from J, leaving 11 bases between. The germline V gene has CDR1 LNHDA and CDR2 SQIVND (reference sequence). CDR3 length: 13 amino acids. For the CDR3, the DNA is TGTGCCAGTAGTACCCCTCGAGGGACTGAAGCTTTCTTT. Translation: CASSTPRGTEAFF.

This clone has just one count. The genes are TRBV27 and TRBJ2-7; 8 nucleotides agree with TRBD1. Germline loops: CDR1 MNHEY, CDR2 SMNVEV (reference sequence). V dropped 2 bases and J dropped 5; count of bases not matched to a gene: 8. The CDR3 loop spans 15 amino acids. CDR3 loop: CASSLLYGQGDEQYF. The CDR3 DNA reads as TGTGCCAGCAGTTTACTGTACGGACAGGGTGACGAGCAGTACTTC.

This sequence joins TRBV7-6 and TRBJ2-1; 12 bases fit TRBD1. The CDR3 runs 17 residues. Per the germline V gene, CDR1 is SGHVS and CDR2 is FNYEAQ. V shed 0 bases, J shed 4 bases, and the junction held 4 bases outside the gene matches. The CDR3 loop is CASSLAVGQGAYNEQFF. For the CDR3, the DNA is TGTGCCAGCAGCTTAGCGGTGGGACAGGGGGCTTACAATGAGCAGTTCTTC. Full variable domain (outside the CDR3, taken from reference TRBV7-6 and TRBJ2-1): GAGVSQSPRYKVTKRGQDVALRCDPISGHVSLYWYRQALGQGPEFLTYFNYEAQQDKSGLPNDRFSAERPEGSISTLTIQRTEQRDSAMYRCASSLAVGQGAYNEQFFGPGTRLTVL.

The chain links TRBV10-3 to TRBJ2-3; TRBD2 agrees at 8 bases. The CDR3 sequence is 15 residues long. In germline, CDR1 is ENHRY, CDR2 SYGVKD. V lost 4 bases and J lost 4; bases outside the gene matches: 7. The DNA of the CDR3 is TGTGCCATCAGTGCACGGGGGGGCCTCGCAGATACGCAGTATTTT. Encoded protein: CAISARGGLADTQYF.

This clone was detected only once. The chain uses TRBV5-4 and TRBJ1-1; no reliable D call. Germline CDR1 and CDR2: SGHNT and YYREEE (reference sequence). The CDR3 sequence is 13 residues long. V lost 0 bases to trimming and J lost 1 base, with 4 bases between them. The CDR3 loop is CASSLAGNTEAFF. In DNA form, the CDR3 reads TGTGCCAGCAGCTTGGCAGGGAACACTGAAGCTTTCTTT.

V gene TRBV11-1 combines with J gene TRBJ2-3, with D unresolved. The CDR3 sequence is 12 residues long. CDR1 and CDR2 from the germline V gene are SGHAT and FQDESV (reference sequence). Deletions cut 5 bases from V and 6 bases from J, with 9 bases between. This CDR3 reads CASSLVGDTQYF. CDR3 coding DNA: TGTGCCAGCAGCCTAGTCGGGGATACGCAGTATTTT.

This chain links TRBV27 with TRBJ1-6; D gene uncertain. With 3 bases removed from V and 0 bases from J, the gap between germline ends came to 3 bases. There are 14 residues in the CDR3. From germline, CDR1 is MNHEY and CDR2 SMNVEV (reference sequence). The CDR3, as DNA: TGTGCCAGCAGTTTGCGCTCCTATAATTCACCCCTCCACTTT. It encodes CASSLRSYNSPLHF.

The chain has TRBV4-1 and TRBJ1-5; a weak D match, TRBD1 (6 bases). The CDR3 sequence is 15 residues long. Germline lookup yields CDR1 MGHRA and CDR2 YSYEKL. The V and J ends lost 1 base and 4 bases respectively, with 11 bases between them. DNA of the CDR3: TGCGCCAGCAGCCAAGTAAGGGGGACAAATCAGCCCCAGCATTTT. Amino acids: CASSQVRGTNQPQHF.

V gene TRBV29-1 combines with J gene TRBJ1-2; D uncertain. Deletions cut 6 bases from V and 3 bases from J, with 17 bases between. Germline CDR1 and CDR2: SQVTM and ANQGSEA. The CDR3 has 14 residues. The CDR3 bases are TGCAGCGTAGACTCCGGTTTCGGGTACTATGGCTACACCTTC. Its protein product is CSVDSGFGYYGYTF.

The chain recombines TRBV11-2 with TRBJ2-1; 9 positions match TRBD2. The CDR3 is 16 amino acids. V lost 5 bases, J lost 3 bases, and 8 bases stayed unmatched. Germline values: CDR1 SGHAT, CDR2 FQNNGV. The CDR3 reads CASSRAAGGHYNEQFF. The CDR3 DNA reads TGTGCCAGCAGCCGCGCGGCGGGGGGGCACTACAATGAGCAGTTCTTC.

The gene calls are TRBV5-1 and TRBJ1-4, with 7 bases identical to TRBD1. Unmatched junction bases numbered 8, after V lost 1 base and J lost 5 bases. Germline CDR1 reads SGHRS; CDR2 reads YFSETQ. The CDR3 is 16 amino acids. This CDR3 reads CASSLSSGGRNEKLFF. CDR3 DNA: TGCGCCAGCAGCTTGAGTTCAGGGGGAAGAAATGAAAAACTGTTTTTT.